Presented here are 2 T cell receptor beta chains from one specimen sequenced in a study of shared clonotypes between healthy human individuals. Profiling relied on immunoSEQ multiplex PCR, and the TCRdb table lists in-frame clones only, not all of them. Of some 2.4 million clones listed, 93% were seen once; the top ten hold about 0.34%. Sequencing was performed on naive CD4+ T cells from PBMCs. Subset of the sample: CD45RA+ positively selected. The origin of the receptors is a young man in good health. Some clones in this sample may be carry-over from other donors' samples.

The chain joins TRBV15 to TRBJ1-5; D is uncertain. The CDR3 contains 13 residues. Germline V gene sequence: CDR1 LNHNV, CDR2 YYDKDF (reference sequence). Between the trimmed V and J ends, which lost 6 bases and 4 bases, there was a span of 10 bases. The chain's CDR3 is CATSGLLNQPQHF. CDR3 nucleotides: TGTGCCACCAGTGGACTTCTTAATCAGCCCCAGCATTTT.

This chain uses TRBV6-5 with TRBJ1-5; D remains ambiguous. Trimming removed 8 bases from V and 7 bases from J, with 21 bases in between. The CDR3 covers 15 residues. CDR1 and CDR2 from the germline V gene are MNHEY and SVGAGI. CDR3 in DNA: TGTGCCAGCGAAGACGGACGGTTTTTAGAGCAGCCCCAGCATTTT. Its translation: CASEDGRFLEQPQHF.